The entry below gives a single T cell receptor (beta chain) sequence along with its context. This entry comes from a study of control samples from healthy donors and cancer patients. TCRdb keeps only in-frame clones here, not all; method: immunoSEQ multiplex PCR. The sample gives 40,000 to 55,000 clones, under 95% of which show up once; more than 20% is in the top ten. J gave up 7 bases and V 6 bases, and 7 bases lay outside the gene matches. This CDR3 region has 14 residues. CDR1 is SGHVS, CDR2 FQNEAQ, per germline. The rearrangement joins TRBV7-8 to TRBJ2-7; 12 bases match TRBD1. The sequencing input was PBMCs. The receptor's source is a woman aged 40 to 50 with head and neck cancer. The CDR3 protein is CASREGDRGHEQYF. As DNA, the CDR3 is TGTGCCAGCAGGGAAGGGGACAGGGGGCATGAGCAGTACTTC.